The clone carrying this T cell receptor (beta chain) was seen many times. The sample belongs to a study of CD8+CD57+ T cells in acquired aplastic anemia. Individuals selected for sequencing had exhibited CD8+CD57+ cell expansion on flow cytometry. Genomic DNA templated the TCR beta VDJ and CDR3 profiling. TCRdb recomputed calls from the reads with MiXCR, one row per CDR3 protein. The table lists roughly 190,000 distinct CDR3 sequences, roughly half of them singletons, with 9.7% in the top ten. V was trimmed by 5 bases and J by 3 bases, leaving 14 bases between them. CDR3 length equals 14 residues. In germline, CDR1 is SGHTA, CDR2 FQGNSA.

This TCR was recovered from a human donor with aplastic anemia. The sample was sorted CD4+, CD8+, or CD8+CD57+ T cells (not recorded which) from PBMCs. V is TRBV7-2 and J is TRBJ2-7; D is uncertain. The CDR3 spells CASSTDRSLYEQYF. The CDR3 DNA follows: TGTGCCAGCAGCACGGACCGATCTCTCTACGAGCAGTACTTC.